The next 25 T cell receptor beta chains were all read from a single sample in a study of blood T cell repertoires in COVID-19. The table came from immunoSEQ multiplex PCR; TCRdb's copy has only in-frame clones and leaves some out. The data hold 250,000 or so clones, with approximately 86% observed a single time. Sequencing was done on a sample of peripheral blood. Receptors originate from a woman aged 30 to 39 with acute or convalescent COVID-19.

About this clone itself: At the DNA level, this CDR3 is encoded by other sequences in the same sample as well. V is TRBV11-3 and J is TRBJ2-5; D might be TRBD2 (5 bases). Between the trimmed V and J ends, which lost 1 base and 4 bases, there was a span of 16 bases. This CDR3 has 16 amino acids. From germline, CDR1 is SGHNT and CDR2 YENEEA. The CDR3 spells CASSLGARGPGETQYF. The CDR3 nucleotides are TGTGCCAGCAGCTTAGGGGCCCGAGGGCCGGGAGAGACCCAGTACTTC.

For the CDR3, the DNA is TGTGCCAGCAGCTTGGAAGTGGGTGGTAGCGGGGGAAACGAGCAGTACTTC. Its translation is CASSLEVGGSGGNEQYF. The rearrangement links TRBV5-8 to TRBJ2-7; 9 nucleotides align to TRBD2. Trimming cost V 0 bases and J 5 bases; bases outside gene matches: 12. The CDR3 is 17 residues long. CDR1 SGHTS and CDR2 YDEGEE come from the germline V gene.

The CDR3 coding sequence is TGTGCCAGCAGTCAACGACGACTAGCGGGAGGAAAACACAATGAGCAGTTCTTC. Translated: CASSQRRLAGGKHNEQFF. The chain recombines TRBV6-2 or TRBV6-3 with TRBJ2-1, with 13 bases aligning to TRBD2. The CDR3 loop spans 18 amino acids. The V and J ends lost 5 bases and 5 bases, in that order; junction bases with no gene match: 12. The germline V gene has CDR1 MNHEY and CDR2 SVGEGT.

The rearrangement joins TRBV30 to TRBJ2-7; 10 bases fit TRBD1. The length of the CDR3 is 15 residues. V shed 5 bases, J shed 3 bases, and the junction held 10 bases outside the gene matches. Germline loops: CDR1 GTSNPN, CDR2 SVGIG (reference sequence). The CDR3 loop reads CAWGNPGTGVYEQYF. The CDR3 nucleotides are TGTGCCTGGGGGAATCCCGGGACAGGGGTCTACGAGCAGTACTTC.

Only a few counts were recorded for this clone. The CDR3: CASSQGGLGYTF. Written as DNA, the CDR3 is TGTGCCAGCAGCCAAGGGGGACTTGGCTACACCTTC. J is TRBJ1-2 and V is TRBV3-1 (or the pseudogene TRBV3-2); maybe TRBD1 (5 bases). V lost 1 base and J lost 7, with 7 bases in between. Germline values: CDR1 LGHDT, CDR2 YNNKEL (reference sequence). The CDR3 runs 12 residues.

To note about this clone: At one end, the junction sequence differs from germline, possibly due to a read error. The chain employs TRBV12-3 or TRBV12-4 and TRBJ2-5, with D possibly being TRBD2 (6 bases). This CDR3 region has 13 residues. The chain's CDR3 is CASSLQGGEAQYF. As DNA, the CDR3 is TGTGCCAGCAGTTTACAGGGAGGAGAGGCCCAGTACTTC.

This clone was counted a single time. The chain couples TRBV19 to TRBJ1-3; the D gene is possibly TRBD1 (5 bases). V gave up 7 bases and J gave up 2 bases, with 15 bases separating them. There are 15 residues in the CDR3. Per the germline V gene, CDR1 is LNHDA and CDR2 is SQIVND (reference sequence). The CDR3 DNA is TGTGCCAGTACCTATAAATCGGGGGCTGGAAACACCATATATTTT. It codes for CASTYKSGAGNTIYF.

The V gene is TRBV5-1, the J gene TRBJ2-1, with 11 bases identical to TRBD2. This CDR3 is 13 amino acids long. Germline assignment: CDR1 SGHRS and CDR2 YFSETQ. V lost 4 bases, J lost 6 bases, and 0 bases stayed unmatched. The CDR3 protein is CASSLAGGNEQFF. The CDR3, as DNA: TGCGCCAGCAGCCTAGCGGGAGGCAATGAGCAGTTCTTC.

The rearrangement links TRBV30 to TRBJ1-2; weak D call: TRBD1 (5 bases). Germline CDR1 GTSNPN, CDR2 SVGIG (reference sequence). This CDR3 has 13 amino acids. Trimming pared 0 bases from V and 6 bases from J, leaving 11 bases between. The CDR3 is CAWSVFFRDGYTF. The CDR3 DNA reads as TGTGCCTGGAGTGTCTTTTTCAGGGATGGCTACACCTTC.

This chain uses TRBV27 with TRBJ2-1, with 8 bases lining up with TRBD1. With V trimmed by 7 bases and J by 12 bases, 14 bases remained unmatched. Per the germline V gene, CDR1 is MNHEY and CDR2 is SMNVEV (reference sequence). CDR3 length: 14 residues. The CDR3 DNA reads as TGTGCCAGCAACACCGGACAGGGCTGGGGGCGGCAGTTCTTC. The encoded protein is CASNTGQGWGRQFF.

The gene calls are TRBV5-8 and TRBJ2-5; D may be TRBD2 (7 bases). V lost 3 bases and J lost 4, with 16 bases in between. Germline loops: CDR1 SGHTS, CDR2 YDEGEE. The CDR3 sequence is 15 residues long. The CDR3 nucleotides read TGTGCCAGCAGCTGGGGGGGAGCGACAGGAGAGACCCAGTACTTC. Translation gives CASSWGGATGETQYF.

The chain links TRBV19 to TRBJ2-7; 10 bases align to TRBD1. The germline V gene encodes CDR1 LNHDA and CDR2 SQIVND (reference sequence). V trimming: 1 base; J trimming: 5 bases; junction bases outside the gene matches: 5. The CDR3 totals 15 residues. The CDR3 bases are TGTGCCAGTAGTATAGGGGACAGGGGCCATAACGAGCAGTACTTC. It translates to CASSIGDRGHNEQYF.

The chain joins TRBV2 to TRBJ1-6, with D perhaps matching TRBD1 (6 bases). The CDR3 runs 13 residues. V lost 3 bases, J lost 7 bases, and 7 bases lay in between. CDR1 is SNHLY, CDR2 FYNNEI, per germline. The CDR3 DNA is TGTGCCAGCAGTGAGGACAGCAATTCACCCCTCCACTTT. It is translated as CASSEDSNSPLHF.

This chain connects TRBV7-9 to TRBJ2-5; TRBD1 agrees at 7 bases. CDR1 and CDR2 (germline): SEHNR, FQNEAQ (reference sequence). V trimming: 4 bases; J trimming: 2 bases; junction bases outside the gene matches: 7. The length of the CDR3 is 15 residues. The chain's CDR3 is CASSYGDSKQETQYF. In DNA form, the CDR3 reads TGTGCCAGCAGCTACGGGGACAGCAAGCAAGAGACCCAGTACTTC.

The count of this clone is one. The V gene is TRBV7-8, the J gene TRBJ2-5; 9 positions match TRBD1. From germline, CDR1 is SGHVS and CDR2 FQNEAQ. CDR3 length equals 16 residues. V lost 5 bases, J lost 5 bases, and 12 bases stayed unmatched. The CDR3 nucleotides read TGTGCCAGCAGCCCCGGCCCCCTCGGACAGGGGGAGACCCAGTACTTC. Translation gives CASSPGPLGQGETQYF. Full variable domain (remainder filled in from reference TRBV7-8 and TRBJ2-5): GAGVSQSPRYKVAKRGQDVALRCDPISGHVSLFWYQQALGQGPEFLTYFQNEAQLDKSGLPSDRFFAERPEGSVSTLKIQRTQQEDSAVYLCASSPGPLGQGETQYFGPGTRLLVL.

This clone was recorded once. V and J are TRBV9 and TRBJ2-7, with 11 bases matching TRBD2. The ends lost 4 bases at V and 4 bases at J; junction bases unmatched: 13. CDR3 length equals 17 residues. Germline-derived CDR1 and CDR2 are SGDLS and YYNGEE. The CDR3 DNA is TGTGCCAGCAGCCCATCGACTAGCGGGGCGATAACTTACGAGCAGTACTTC. Translating it yields CASSPSTSGAITYEQYF.

This rearrangement joins TRBV10-3 to TRBJ2-4; 9 nucleotides line up with TRBD1. Per germline, CDR1 ENHRY and CDR2 SYGVKD. CDR3 length: 13 amino acids. V trimming: 6 bases; J trimming: 7 bases; junction bases outside the gene matches: 4. CDR3 coding DNA: TGTGCCATCAGGGGACAGGGAGGGAACATTCAGTACTTC. Protein: CAIRGQGGNIQYF.

The gene calls are TRBV4-2 and TRBJ2-7; D unresolved. The CDR3 spans 15 residues. Trimming stripped 0 bases from V and 5 bases from J, with 14 bases between. Germline CDR1 LGHNA, CDR2 YNFKEQ. The CDR3 region has the DNA TGTGCCAGCAGCCAAGATAGAAACAGCTTTAACGAGCAGTACTTC. This translates into CASSQDRNSFNEQYF.

CDR3 nucleotide sequence: TGTGCCAGCAGCTTAGAATTACTAGCGGGAGTTTCTCCCGAGACCCAGTACTTC. It specifies CASSLELLAGVSPETQYF. V usage is TRBV7-2 and J usage is TRBJ2-5; TRBD2 matches 11 bases. The CDR3 totals 18 residues. CDR1 SGHTA and CDR2 FQGNSA come from the germline V gene. V gave up 1 base and J gave up 5 bases; unmatched junction bases: 12.

CDR3 loop: CAWDTGGEQYF. CDR3 nucleotide sequence: TGTGCCTGGGACACAGGGGGCGAGCAGTACTTC. This chain connects TRBV30 to TRBJ2-7, with 8 bases matching TRBD1. Unmatched junction bases numbered 3, after V lost 5 bases and J lost 6 bases. Germline-derived CDR1 and CDR2 are GTSNPN and SVGIG (reference sequence). The CDR3 totals 11 residues.

This chain joins TRBV5-1 and TRBJ2-3; 8 bases agree with TRBD2. The CDR3 has 16 amino acids. V was clipped by 0 bases and J by 1 base; unmatched bases: 4. Germline V lookup: CDR1 SGHRS, CDR2 YFSETQ. The CDR3 sequence is CASSLAPTSGTDTQYF. CDR3 coding DNA: TGCGCCAGCAGCTTGGCCCCGACTAGCGGCACAGATACGCAGTATTTT.

V usage is TRBV5-6 and J usage is TRBJ2-7; D possibly corresponds to TRBD2 (7 bases). Germline V gene sequence: CDR1 SGHDT, CDR2 YYEEEE. The V gene lost 5 bases and the J gene lost 2 bases, with 23 bases spanning the gap. This CDR3 is built from 17 residues. This CDR3 reads CASSYLSGGGTTYEQYF. CDR3 in DNA: TGTGCCAGCAGTTATTTGTCGGGGGGCGGGACAACCTACGAGCAGTACTTC.

J is TRBJ2-7 and V is TRBV5-6; possibly TRBD1 for D (6 bases). CDR3 length equals 15 residues. Germline V gene lookup returns CDR1 SGHDT and CDR2 YYEEEE. Trimming removed 0 bases from V and 5 bases from J, with 15 bases in between. The CDR3 is CASSLVFRGADEQYF. The CDR3 DNA is TGTGCCAGCAGCTTGGTCTTCAGGGGAGCGGACGAGCAGTACTTC.

V usage is TRBV5-4 and J usage is TRBJ2-7; D gene unclear. V dropped 4 bases and J dropped 3 bases, with 14 bases sitting between them. CDR1 is SGHNT, CDR2 YYREEE, per germline (reference sequence). The CDR3 length is 14 residues. CDR3 in DNA: TGTGCCAGCAGCCGTGAAGCCCGGGTCTACGAGCAGTACTTC. Translation: CASSREARVYEQYF.

V gene TRBV28 combines with J gene TRBJ2-2; the match to TRBD1 covers 9 bases. Germline CDR1 is MDHEN and CDR2 is SYDVKM. The CDR3 spans 15 residues. The V gene end was trimmed by 3 bases and the J gene end by 5 bases; junction bases not matched to a gene: 4. Written as DNA, the CDR3 is TGTGCCAGCAGTTTGCGGGACAGGGTAACCGGGGAGCTGTTTTTT. Its translation is CASSLRDRVTGELFF.